This T cell receptor (beta chain) was recovered during a study of cytomegalovirus exposure and HLA in healthy donors. General study points: According to the study, roughly 160 TCR beta chains were cytomegalovirus-associated. TRBV6-2, TRBV6-3 and other indistinguishable V segments were excluded. In a later analysis, TCR beta V- and J-gene trimming showed a link to a missense DCLRE1C variant.

In the PCR, 60 Vbeta and 13 Jbeta primers were used. Method: immunoSEQ multiplex PCR; TCRdb's copy keeps in-frame clones and lacks some. Its table records about 130,000 clones. The CDR3 is 21 amino acids. V trimming: 5 bases; J trimming: 3 bases; junction bases outside the gene matches: 21. The germline V gene encodes CDR1 SGHVS and CDR2 FNYEAQ. About this clone itself: Its specificity is unknown.

The sample was PBMCs. The chain uses TRBV7-6 and TRBJ2-2; 10 bases are shared with TRBD2. The TCR sequence derives from a man aged 35 to 55 in good health and CMV-seronegative. The CDR3 DNA is TGTGCCAGCAGCCCAAGCCCGTGGTCGCTAGCGGGAGATTCGTACACCGGGGAGCTGTTTTTT. Its protein product is CASSPSPWSLAGDSYTGELFF.